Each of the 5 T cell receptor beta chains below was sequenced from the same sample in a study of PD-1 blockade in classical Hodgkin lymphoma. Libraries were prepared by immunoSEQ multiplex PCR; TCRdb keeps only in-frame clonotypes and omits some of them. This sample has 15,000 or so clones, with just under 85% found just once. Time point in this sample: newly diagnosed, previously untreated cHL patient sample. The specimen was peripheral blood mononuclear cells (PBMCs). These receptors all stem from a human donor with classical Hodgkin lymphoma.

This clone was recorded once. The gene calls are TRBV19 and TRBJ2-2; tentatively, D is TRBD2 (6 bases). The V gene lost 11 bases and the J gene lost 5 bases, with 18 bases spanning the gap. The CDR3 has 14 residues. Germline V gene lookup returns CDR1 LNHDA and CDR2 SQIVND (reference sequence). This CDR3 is CAATWEVGTGELFF. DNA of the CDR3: TGTGCCGCCACCTGGGAGGTTGGGACCGGGGAGCTGTTTTTT.

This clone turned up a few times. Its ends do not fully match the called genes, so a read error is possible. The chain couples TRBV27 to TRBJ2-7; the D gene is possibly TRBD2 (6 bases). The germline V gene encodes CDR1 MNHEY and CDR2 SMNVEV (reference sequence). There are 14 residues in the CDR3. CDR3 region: CASSLSFAGSGVVF. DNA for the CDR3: TGTGCCAGCAGTTTGAGTTTTGCGGGGTCCGGGGTGGTCTTC.

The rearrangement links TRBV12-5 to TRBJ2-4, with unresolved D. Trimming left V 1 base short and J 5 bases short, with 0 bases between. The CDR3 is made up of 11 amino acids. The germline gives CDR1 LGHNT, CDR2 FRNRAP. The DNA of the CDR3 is TGTGCTAGTGGTTTGGAAAACATTCAGTACTTC. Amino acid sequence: CASGLENIQYF.

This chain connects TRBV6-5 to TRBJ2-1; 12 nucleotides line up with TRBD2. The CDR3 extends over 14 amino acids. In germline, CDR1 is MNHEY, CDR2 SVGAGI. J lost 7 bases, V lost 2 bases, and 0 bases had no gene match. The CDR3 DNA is TGTGCCAGCAGTTACGGGACTAGCGGGAATGAGCAGTTCTTC. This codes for CASSYGTSGNEQFF.

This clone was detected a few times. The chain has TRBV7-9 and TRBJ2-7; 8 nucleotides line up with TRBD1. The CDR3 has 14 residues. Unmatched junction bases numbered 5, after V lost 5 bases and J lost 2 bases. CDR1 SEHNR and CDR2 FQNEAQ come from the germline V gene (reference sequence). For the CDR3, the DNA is TGTGCCAGCAGCACAGACAGGGGTGCCTACGAGCAGTACTTC. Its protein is CASSTDRGAYEQYF.